This T cell receptor beta chain was profiled in a study of shared clonotypes between healthy human individuals. This was a deep-level run. The team ran DNA from unsorted PBMCs on ten immunoSEQ deep assay plates for sequencing. Profiling relied on immunoSEQ multiplex PCR, and the TCRdb table lists in-frame clones only, not all of them. Here the sample spans fewer than 600,000 clones, around 77% being singletons. All of the donors resided in Nashville, Tennessee, and each was a Caucasian adult. For genomic DNA, unsorted samples relied on about 90 million PBMCs. The CDR3 loop spans 16 amino acids. Germline values: CDR1 LGHNA, CDR2 YNFKEQ. Deletions cut 5 bases from V and 1 base from J, with 15 bases between. This clone turned up a few times.

The chain is built from TRBV4-2 and TRBJ2-1; TRBD2 is a possible D gene (6 bases). Sample: PBMCs. This clonotype was obtained from a woman aged 40 to 49 in good health. Some clones in this sample may be carry-over from other donors' samples. The CDR3 DNA is TGTGCCAGCAGCAAAGCCGGGACTCGGTCCTACAATGAGCAGTTCTTC. It yields the protein CASSKAGTRSYNEQFF.